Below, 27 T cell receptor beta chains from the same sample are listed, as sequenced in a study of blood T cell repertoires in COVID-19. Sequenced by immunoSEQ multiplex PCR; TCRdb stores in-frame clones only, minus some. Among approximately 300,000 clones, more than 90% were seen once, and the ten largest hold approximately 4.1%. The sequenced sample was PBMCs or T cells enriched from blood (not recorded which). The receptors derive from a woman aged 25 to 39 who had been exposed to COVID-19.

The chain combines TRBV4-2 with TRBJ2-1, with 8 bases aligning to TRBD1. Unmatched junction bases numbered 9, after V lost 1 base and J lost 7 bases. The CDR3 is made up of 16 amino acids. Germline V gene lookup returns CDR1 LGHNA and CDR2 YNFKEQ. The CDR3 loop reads CASSQGQGAFLNEQFF. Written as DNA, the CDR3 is TGTGCCAGCAGCCAAGGTCAGGGGGCCTTTTTAAATGAGCAGTTCTTC.

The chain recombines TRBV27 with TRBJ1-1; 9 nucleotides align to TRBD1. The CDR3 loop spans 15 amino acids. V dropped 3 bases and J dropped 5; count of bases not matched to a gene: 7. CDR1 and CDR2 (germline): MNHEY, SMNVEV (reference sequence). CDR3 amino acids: CASSLAWTGVTEAFF. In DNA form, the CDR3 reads TGTGCCAGCAGTTTGGCTTGGACAGGGGTAACTGAAGCTTTCTTT.

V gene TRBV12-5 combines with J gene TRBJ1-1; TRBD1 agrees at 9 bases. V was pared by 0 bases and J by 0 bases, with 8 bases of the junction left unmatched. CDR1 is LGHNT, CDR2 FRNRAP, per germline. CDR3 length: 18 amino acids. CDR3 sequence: CASGLVTGGIHLNTEAFF. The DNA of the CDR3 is TGTGCTAGTGGTTTGGTGACAGGGGGGATCCATTTGAACACTGAAGCTTTCTTT.

The CDR3 spells CSVEAGLAGDTDTQYF. The CDR3 DNA reads as TGCAGCGTTGAAGCCGGACTAGCGGGGGACACAGATACGCAGTATTTT. This rearrangement joins TRBV29-1 to TRBJ2-3; 13 nucleotides align to TRBD2. The CDR3 is 16 residues long. The germline V gene encodes CDR1 SQVTM and CDR2 ANQGSEA. V trimming: 1 base; J trimming: 2 bases; junction bases outside the gene matches: 3.

The CDR3 loop reads CASSPHRGLGNTIYF. In DNA form, the CDR3 reads TGTGCCAGCAGCCCTCACAGGGGGCTTGGAAACACCATATATTTT. The chain links TRBV7-2 to TRBJ1-3, with 9 bases fitting TRBD1. V was clipped by 5 bases and J by 3 bases; unmatched bases: 5. The CDR3 spans 15 residues. Germline CDR1 and CDR2: SGHTA and FQGNSA.

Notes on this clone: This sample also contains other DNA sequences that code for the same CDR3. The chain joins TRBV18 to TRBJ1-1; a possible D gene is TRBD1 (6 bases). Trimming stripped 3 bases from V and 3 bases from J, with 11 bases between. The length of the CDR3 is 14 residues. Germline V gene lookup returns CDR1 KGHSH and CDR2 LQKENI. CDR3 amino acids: CASSPTGRDTEAFF. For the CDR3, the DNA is TGTGCCAGCTCACCCACAGGGAGGGACACTGAAGCTTTCTTT.

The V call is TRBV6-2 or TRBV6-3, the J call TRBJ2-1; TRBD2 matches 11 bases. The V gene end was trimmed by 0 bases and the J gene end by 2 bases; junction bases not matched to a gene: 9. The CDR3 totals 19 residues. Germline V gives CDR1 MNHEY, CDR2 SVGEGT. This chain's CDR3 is CASSYSVASGGRAYNEQFF. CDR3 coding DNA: TGTGCCAGCAGTTACTCCGTGGCTAGCGGGGGGCGGGCCTACAATGAGCAGTTCTTC.

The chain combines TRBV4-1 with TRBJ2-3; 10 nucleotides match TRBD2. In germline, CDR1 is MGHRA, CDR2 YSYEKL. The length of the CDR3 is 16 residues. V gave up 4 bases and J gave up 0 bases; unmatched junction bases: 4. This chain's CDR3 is CASSPQLAGSTDTQYF. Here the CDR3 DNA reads TGCGCCAGCAGCCCGCAACTAGCGGGGAGCACAGATACGCAGTATTTT.

This chain's CDR3 is CASSRLAGTYEQYF. As DNA, the CDR3 is TGTGCCAGCAGCAGACTAGCGGGGACCTACGAGCAGTACTTC. The rearrangement links TRBV6-2 or TRBV6-3 to TRBJ2-7; 11 nucleotides agree with TRBD2. J lost 2 bases, V lost 6 bases, and 3 bases had no gene match. Germline-derived CDR1 and CDR2 are MNHEY and SVGEGT. CDR3 length equals 14 residues.

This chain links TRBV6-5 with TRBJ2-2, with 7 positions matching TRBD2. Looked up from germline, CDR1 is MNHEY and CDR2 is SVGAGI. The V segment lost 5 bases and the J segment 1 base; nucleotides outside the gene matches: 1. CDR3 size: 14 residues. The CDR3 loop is CASSRGGNTGELFF. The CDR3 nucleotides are TGTGCCAGCAGTCGCGGGGGGAACACCGGGGAGCTGTTTTTT.

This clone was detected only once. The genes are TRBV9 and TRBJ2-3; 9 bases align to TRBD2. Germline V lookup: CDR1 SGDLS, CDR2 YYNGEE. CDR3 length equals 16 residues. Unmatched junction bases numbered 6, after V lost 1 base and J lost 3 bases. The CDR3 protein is CASSVISGGFTDTQYF. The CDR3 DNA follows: TGTGCCAGCAGCGTAATAAGCGGGGGGTTTACAGATACGCAGTATTTT. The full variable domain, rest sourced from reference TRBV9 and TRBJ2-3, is DSGVTQTPKHLITATGQRVTLRCSPRSGDLSVYWYQQSLDQGLQFLIQYYNGEERAKGNILERFSAQQFPDLHSELNLSSLELGDSALYFCASSVISGGFTDTQYFGPGTRLTVL.

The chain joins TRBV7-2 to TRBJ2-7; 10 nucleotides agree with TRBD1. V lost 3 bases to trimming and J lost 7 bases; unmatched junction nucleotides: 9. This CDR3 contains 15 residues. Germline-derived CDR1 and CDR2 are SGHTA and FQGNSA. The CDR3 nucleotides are TGTGCCAGCAGCTTTGACAGGGGGCTTCTATGGGAGCAGTACTTC. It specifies CASSFDRGLLWEQYF.

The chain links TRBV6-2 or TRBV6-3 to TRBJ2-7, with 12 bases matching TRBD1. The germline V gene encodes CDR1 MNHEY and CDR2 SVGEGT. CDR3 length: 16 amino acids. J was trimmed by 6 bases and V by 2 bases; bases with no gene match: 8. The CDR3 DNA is TGTGCCAGCAGTTACCCGATGGGACAGGGGGCGCCCGAGCAGTACTTC. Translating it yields CASSYPMGQGAPEQYF.

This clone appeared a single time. CDR3 in amino acids: CASDRDNSPLHF. The CDR3 bases are TGTGCCAGCGACAGAGATAATTCACCCCTCCACTTT. The rearrangement links TRBV2 to TRBJ1-6, with D possibly matching TRBD1 (5 bases). V was pared by 8 bases and J by 5 bases, with 7 bases between. This CDR3 is 12 amino acids long. Per the germline V gene, CDR1 is SNHLY and CDR2 is FYNNEI.

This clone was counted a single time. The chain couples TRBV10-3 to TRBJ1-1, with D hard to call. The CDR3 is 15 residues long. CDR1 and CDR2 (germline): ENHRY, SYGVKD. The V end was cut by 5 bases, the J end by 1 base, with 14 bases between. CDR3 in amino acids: CAISQKTGGNTEAFF. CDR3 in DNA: TGTGCCATCAGTCAGAAGACGGGAGGGAACACTGAAGCTTTCTTT.

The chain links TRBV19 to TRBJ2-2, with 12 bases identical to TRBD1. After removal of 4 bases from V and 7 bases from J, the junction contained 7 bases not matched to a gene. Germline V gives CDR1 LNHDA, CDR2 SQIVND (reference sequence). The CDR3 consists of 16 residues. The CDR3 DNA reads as TGTGCCAGTAGTACGGGACAGGGGGCGCCCGGCGGGGAGCTGTTTTTT. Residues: CASSTGQGAPGGELFF.

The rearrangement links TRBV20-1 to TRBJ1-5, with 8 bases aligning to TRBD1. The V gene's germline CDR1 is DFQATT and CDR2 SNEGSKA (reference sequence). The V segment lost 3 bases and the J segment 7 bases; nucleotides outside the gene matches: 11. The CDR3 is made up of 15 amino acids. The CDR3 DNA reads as TGCAGTGCTAGTTCTACGGGACAGGTTATCCAGCCCCAGCATTTT. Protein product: CSASSTGQVIQPQHF.

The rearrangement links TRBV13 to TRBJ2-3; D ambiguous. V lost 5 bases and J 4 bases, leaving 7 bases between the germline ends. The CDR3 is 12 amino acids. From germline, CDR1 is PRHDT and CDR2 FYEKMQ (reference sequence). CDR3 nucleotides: TGTGCCAGCAGCCCTTCCCCAGATACGCAGTATTTT. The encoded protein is CASSPSPDTQYF.

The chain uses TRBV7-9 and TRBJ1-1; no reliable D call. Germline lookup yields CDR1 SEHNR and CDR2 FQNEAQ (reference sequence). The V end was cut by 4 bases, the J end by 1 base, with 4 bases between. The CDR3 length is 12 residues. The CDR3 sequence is CASSSENTEAFF. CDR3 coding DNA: TGTGCCAGCAGCTCAGAGAACACTGAAGCTTTCTTT.

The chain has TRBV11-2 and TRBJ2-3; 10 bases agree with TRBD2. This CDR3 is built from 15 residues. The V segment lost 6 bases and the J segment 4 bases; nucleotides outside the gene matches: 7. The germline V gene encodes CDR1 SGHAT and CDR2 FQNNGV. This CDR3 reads CASSQAGGPADTQYF. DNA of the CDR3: TGTGCCAGCAGTCAAGCGGGGGGGCCCGCAGATACGCAGTATTTT.

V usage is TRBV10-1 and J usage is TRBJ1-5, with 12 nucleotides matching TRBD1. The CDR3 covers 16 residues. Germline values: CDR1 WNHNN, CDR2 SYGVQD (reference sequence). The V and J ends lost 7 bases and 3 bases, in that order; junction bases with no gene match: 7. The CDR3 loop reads CASTGQGARDNQPQHF. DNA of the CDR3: TGCGCCAGCACGGGACAGGGGGCGCGGGACAATCAGCCCCAGCATTTT.

Here the CDR3 DNA reads TGTGCCAGCAGCCATGAGGCACTAGCGGTTGGGGAGCTGTTTTTT. Its protein is CASSHEALAVGELFF. The rearrangement links TRBV3-1 (or the pseudogene TRBV3-2) to TRBJ2-2; 8 nucleotides agree with TRBD2. V was clipped by 3 bases and J by 8 bases; unmatched bases: 8. This CDR3 is built from 15 residues. Germline V CDR1 and CDR2: LGHDT, YNNKEL (reference sequence).

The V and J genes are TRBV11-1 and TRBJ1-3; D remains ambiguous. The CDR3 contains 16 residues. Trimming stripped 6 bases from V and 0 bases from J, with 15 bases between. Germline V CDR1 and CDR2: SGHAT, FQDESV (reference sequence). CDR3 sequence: CASSGREGTSGNTIYF. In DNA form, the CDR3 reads TGTGCCAGCAGTGGCCGGGAGGGAACCTCTGGAAACACCATATATTTT.

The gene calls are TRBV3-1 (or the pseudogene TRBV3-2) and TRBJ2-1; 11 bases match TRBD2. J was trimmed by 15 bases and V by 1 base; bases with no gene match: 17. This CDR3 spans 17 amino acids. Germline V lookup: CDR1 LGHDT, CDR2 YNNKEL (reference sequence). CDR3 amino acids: CASSQAGGTSGFIRGFF. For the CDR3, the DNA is TGTGCCAGCAGCCAAGCGGGAGGGACTAGCGGTTTCATTCGGGGGTTCTTC.

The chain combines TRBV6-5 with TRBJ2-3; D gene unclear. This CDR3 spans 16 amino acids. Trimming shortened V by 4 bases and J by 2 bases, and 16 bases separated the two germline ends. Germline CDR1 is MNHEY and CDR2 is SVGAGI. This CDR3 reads CASSSRLTRNTDTQYF. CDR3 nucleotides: TGTGCCAGCAGTTCCCGATTGACACGTAACACAGATACGCAGTATTTT.

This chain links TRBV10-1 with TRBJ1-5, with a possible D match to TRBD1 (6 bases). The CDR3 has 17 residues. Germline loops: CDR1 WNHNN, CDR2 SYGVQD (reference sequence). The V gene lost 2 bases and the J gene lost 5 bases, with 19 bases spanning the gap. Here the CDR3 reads CASSEKRQVRYHQPQHF. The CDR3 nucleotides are TGCGCCAGCAGTGAGAAGAGACAGGTAAGATACCATCAGCCCCAGCATTTT.

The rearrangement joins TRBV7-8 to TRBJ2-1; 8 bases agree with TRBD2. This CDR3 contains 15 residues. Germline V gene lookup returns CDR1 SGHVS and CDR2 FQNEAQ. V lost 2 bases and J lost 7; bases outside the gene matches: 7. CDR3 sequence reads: CASSLNFGGANEQFF. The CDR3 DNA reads TGTGCCAGCAGCTTAAACTTCGGGGGGGCGAATGAGCAGTTCTTC.